The following is a T cell receptor beta chain sequence with its context. This clone has more than one count but fewer than ten. The target of this receptor is not known. One base away there is no much larger clone; base qualities are not given. The sample belongs to a study of a mutant IDH1 vaccine in newly diagnosed glioma (dated by TCRdb to the early 2020s). Concerning the study at large: Of the 25 to 40 patients who were treated, about 62% were male and around 40% were female, and the mean age was about 40 years. Before enrollment, patients had received standard therapy of radiotherapy alone, temozolomide alone, or radiochemotherapy with temozolomide; most received the combination. Peripheral blood was drawn at six visits: V03 (baseline), V05, V07, V10, V12 and V13. For exploratory analyses, some 24 treated patients had longitudinal TCRB deep sequencing done wherever samples were available.

Library construction relied on the immunoSEQ multiplex PCR assay. Rearranged TCR beta chain sequences were amplified with the hsTCRB Kit following the manufacturer's protocol. TCRB libraries were sequenced on an Illumina MiSeq. The source study handled its data this way. Demultiplexing, trimming and gene mapping were performed with the kit vendor's proprietary platform. Imported from immuneACCESS, the table was reduced by TCRdb to in-frame sequences with V and J called. These copies leave out some clones; in studies compared against another copy, an unresolved V gene accounts for under half, and the cause of the remainder is not known. V and J calls and clone size are given by that table; D and trimming were obtained from the DNA. Counted in this sample were 85,000 to 100,000 clones; 80% of them appeared once. The ten largest account for around 7% of the sample. General findings and caveats noted by the study authors: It was noted by the authors that analyses of patient blood samples could not be reproduced owing to sample limitations. Across multiple MHC alleles, vaccine-induced immune responses were seen in 90% to 95% of patients. PBMC samples for TCRB deep sequencing were selected based on availability. Changes in the top peripheral T cell clonotypes picked up by TCRB sequencing did not appear to be linked to pseudoprogression.

Read against the paper, the sample's time point label means: baseline, week 1 (first vaccination visit). Sample treatment or condition, as interpreted from the label and publication: pre-vaccination baseline after standard-of-care therapy. The donors had newly diagnosed IDH1-mutant astrocytomas of WHO grade 3 or 4 that showed loss of nuclear ATRX. The samples were drawn from NOA16, a multicentre, single-arm, open-label phase I trial in Germany that tested a mutant IDH1 peptide vaccine in humans for the first time. Visit V03 blood draws served as the baseline sample for immunogenicity testing. Genomic DNA for TCRB sequencing was extracted from EDTA blood using the DNeasy Blood and Tissue Kit. The CDR3 covers 17 residues, taking in both the cysteine and the phenylalanine. Solely the CDR3 DNA is kept, with 51 bases framed from the first base. Via the germline V gene, CDR1 is MDHEN and CDR2 SYDVKM. V loses 4 bases at its end and J loses 0 bases; junction bases beyond the gene matches: 7.

The sequence was obtained from a man aged 35 to 55 with glioma. In this chain, TRBV28 is recombined with TRBJ1-4; TRBD1 lines up with 8 middle nucleotides. The material sequenced was PBMCs, taken from a glioma patient treated with radiotherapy, temozolomide or both. Here is the DNA: TGTGCCAGCAGTTCGGACAGGGCCCACCCAACTAATGAAAAACTGTTTTTT. Translation gives CASSSDRAHPTNEKLFF.